This TCR beta chain was obtained from a study of cytomegalovirus exposure and HLA in healthy donors. Study as a whole: Roughly 92 million unique TCRs, all from HLA-typed donors, were included in an early release of the data. Study results and limitations: TRBV6-2, TRBV6-3 and other indistinguishable V segments were excluded. V- and J-gene trimming in TCR beta was tied to a missense DCLRE1C variant by an analysis performed later. In a later analysis, productive TCRs from donors in an Asian-associated ancestry cluster reportedly carried fewer N-insertions than the cohort mean.

V gave up 3 bases and J gave up 3 bases; unmatched junction bases: 7. The CDR3 spans 16 residues. Germline V gene data show CDR1 as LNHDA and CDR2 as SQIVND (reference sequence). On this clone itself: Its specificity is not known.

In the PCR, 60 Vbeta and 13 Jbeta primers were used. Sequencing was performed with immunoSEQ multiplex PCR; in TCRdb, only in-frame clones are kept and a portion is missing. Altogether fewer than 200,000 clones are present, more than 75% being singletons, with the ten largest covering 12% to 15%. This chain uses TRBV19 with TRBJ2-3, with TRBD1 matching 9 bases. The source of this sequence is a woman in her twenties or thirties in good health and CMV-seropositive. Specimen: PBMCs. This CDR3 is CASSIKGTGTTDTQYF. CDR3 nucleotides: TGTGCCAGTAGTATTAAGGGGACAGGGACGACAGATACGCAGTATTTT.